The 27 T cell receptor beta chains in this list originate from one sample, sequenced in a study of blood T cell repertoires in COVID-19. The assay was immunoSEQ multiplex PCR, and TCRdb's table has in-frame clones only and misses some. The sample lists more than 250,000 clones; 70% to 90% were seen once. Sequenced input: peripheral blood. These receptors were collected from a woman aged 25 to 39 with COVID-19, enrolled during active disease.

The chain joins TRBV19 to TRBJ1-5; 7 bases agree with TRBD1. The CDR3 totals 14 residues. CDR1 LNHDA and CDR2 SQIVND come from the germline V gene (reference sequence). With 9 bases clipped from V and 1 base from J, the junction kept 6 bases outside the gene matches. The CDR3 coding sequence is TGTGCCAGGGGAAACAGGGGAAGCAATCAGCCCCAGCATTTT. Translating it yields CARGNRGSNQPQHF.

The rearrangement joins TRBV5-1 to TRBJ1-1, with 12 positions matching TRBD1. This CDR3 is 15 amino acids long. The V segment lost 1 base and the J segment 10 bases; nucleotides outside the gene matches: 8. From germline, CDR1 is SGHRS and CDR2 YFSETQ. CDR3 residues: CASSLREGQGARAFF. The DNA for the CDR3 is TGCGCCAGCAGCTTGCGCGAGGGACAGGGGGCAAGAGCTTTCTTT.

The rearrangement uses TRBV6-2 or TRBV6-3 and TRBJ1-6; unclear D gene. The CDR3 loop spans 16 amino acids. CDR1 and CDR2 from the germline V gene are MNHEY and SVGEGT. V was clipped by 6 bases and J by 7 bases, with 19 bases between them. The CDR3 loop reads CASSGTRGGRNSPLHF. The CDR3, as DNA: TGTGCCAGCAGCGGTACCCGGGGTGGTCGGAATTCACCCCTCCACTTT.

The CDR3, as DNA: TGCGCCAGAACTCGACAGGGTAGCTCCTACGAGCAGTACGTC. Amino acids: CARTRQGSSYEQYV. This chain connects TRBV23-1 to TRBJ2-7, with 7 bases fitting TRBD1. TRBV23-1 is noted as an ORF with a role that remains uncertain. Trimming took 9 bases from V and 0 from J; bases not matched to a gene: 8. The CDR3 sequence is 14 residues long.

The V and J genes are TRBV5-1 and TRBJ2-2, with 7 bases fitting TRBD1. V gave up 3 bases and J gave up 1 base; unmatched junction bases: 3. This CDR3 region has 15 residues. Germline V gives CDR1 SGHRS, CDR2 YFSETQ. CDR3 amino acids: CASSSQGRNTGELFF. The DNA for the CDR3 is TGCGCCAGCAGCTCACAGGGGCGGAACACCGGGGAGCTGTTTTTT.

The V and J genes are TRBV6-1 and TRBJ2-3, with a weak D call TRBD2 (5 bases). Germline loops: CDR1 MNHNS, CDR2 SASEGT. V shed 2 bases and J shed 6 bases, with 12 bases lying between them. The CDR3 loop spans 14 amino acids. CDR3 in amino acids: CASSEKRRADTQYF. The CDR3 DNA is TGTGCCAGCAGTGAAAAGCGGAGAGCGGATACGCAGTATTTT.

The chain has TRBV2 and TRBJ1-5, with D possibly being TRBD1 (5 bases). The CDR3 consists of 15 residues. Trimming removed 6 bases at V and 3 bases at J, with 15 bases between. In germline, CDR1 is SNHLY, CDR2 FYNNEI. The CDR3 protein is CASSPTVTFNQPQHF. CDR3 nucleotides: TGTGCCAGCAGCCCGACAGTTACCTTCAATCAGCCCCAGCATTTT. Based on the CDR3 plus reference TRBV2 and TRBJ1-5, the full variable domain is EPEVTQTPSHQVTQMGQEVILRCVPISNHLYFYWYRQILGQKVEFLVSFYNNEISEKSEIFDDQFSVERPDGSNFTLKIRSTKLEDSAMYFCASSPTVTFNQPQHFGDGTRLSIL.

The rearrangement joins TRBV7-9 to TRBJ1-2; D uncertain. V lost 5 bases and J lost 1, with 17 bases in between. This CDR3 contains 16 residues. Germline loops: CDR1 SEHNR, CDR2 FQNEAQ (reference sequence). Written as DNA, the CDR3 is TGTGCCAGCAGCCCCACGGGTGGGGAGGTTAACTATGGCTACACCTTC. Amino acids: CASSPTGGEVNYGYTF.

This rearrangement joins TRBV3-1 (or the pseudogene TRBV3-2) to TRBJ1-1, with 7 nucleotides matching TRBD1. Unmatched junction bases numbered 16, after V lost 5 bases and J lost 7 bases. The CDR3 runs 16 residues. The germline V gene has CDR1 LGHDT and CDR2 YNNKEL (reference sequence). The CDR3 loop is CASSFRQGPLGLEAFF. The CDR3 DNA reads TGTGCCAGCAGCTTCCGACAGGGCCCTCTAGGTCTTGAAGCTTTCTTT.

The chain employs TRBV9 and TRBJ1-1; the D is unclear. The germline V gene has CDR1 SGDLS and CDR2 YYNGEE. V was pared by 0 bases and J by 3 bases, with 15 bases between. There are 16 residues in the CDR3. This chain's CDR3 is CASSVGATLGDTEAFF. CDR3 DNA sequence: TGTGCCAGCAGCGTAGGAGCGACCCTTGGAGACACTGAAGCTTTCTTT. The whole variable domain, remainder taken from reference TRBV9 and TRBJ1-1, is DSGVTQTPKHLITATGQRVTLRCSPRSGDLSVYWYQQSLDQGLQFLIQYYNGEERAKGNILERFSAQQFPDLHSELNLSSLELGDSALYFCASSVGATLGDTEAFFGQGTRLTVV.

The rearrangement uses TRBV3-1 (or the pseudogene TRBV3-2) and TRBJ1-4; D perhaps matches TRBD1 (5 bases). CDR1 is LGHDT and CDR2 is YNNKEL in the germline V gene (reference sequence). V was shortened by 4 bases and J by 8 bases, with 17 bases between the two germline ends. The CDR3 extends over 15 amino acids. The CDR3, as DNA: TGTGCCAGCAGCCTCCAGGCGGGGGTGGGGGAAAAACTGTTTTTT. It encodes CASSLQAGVGEKLFF.

CDR3 DNA: TGTGCCAGCAAGGAGTTCGGGGGTTTGTACCAAGAGACCCAGTACTTC. It specifies CASKEFGGLYQETQYF. The rearrangement joins TRBV2 to TRBJ2-5; D perhaps matches TRBD2 (6 bases). Germline CDR1 is SNHLY and CDR2 is FYNNEI. The CDR3 sequence is 16 residues long. V dropped 7 bases and J dropped 0 bases, with 18 bases sitting between them.

The V and J genes are TRBV4-1 and TRBJ1-3, with D perhaps matching TRBD1 (5 bases). Looked up from germline, CDR1 is MGHRA and CDR2 is YSYEKL. Trimming cost V 4 bases and J 0 bases, with 19 bases left between them. The CDR3 consists of 18 residues. The CDR3 region is CASSPRIHQGASGNTIYF. As DNA, the CDR3 is TGCGCCAGCAGCCCACGAATACACCAAGGGGCCTCTGGAAACACCATATATTTT.

V is TRBV5-4 and J is TRBJ2-5; 8 bases are shared with TRBD1. This CDR3 spans 13 amino acids. V lost 4 bases to trimming and J lost 6 bases; unmatched junction nucleotides: 5. Germline V CDR1 and CDR2: SGHNT, YYREEE (reference sequence). This chain's CDR3 is CASSLPGGQTQYF. For the CDR3, the DNA is TGTGCCAGCAGCCTGCCAGGGGGCCAGACCCAGTACTTC.

This chain uses TRBV10-3 with TRBJ1-1, with D unresolved. The V gene's germline CDR1 is ENHRY and CDR2 SYGVKD. The V gene lost 3 bases and the J gene lost 4 bases, with 9 bases spanning the gap. This CDR3 contains 13 residues. CDR3 amino acids: CAISDIESTEAFF. DNA of the CDR3: TGTGCCATCAGTGATATAGAGTCCACTGAAGCTTTCTTT.

The chain uses TRBV10-2 and TRBJ1-5; TRBD1 matches at 8 bases. CDR1 WSHSY and CDR2 SAAADI come from the germline V gene. V trimming: 2 bases; J trimming: 7 bases; junction bases outside the gene matches: 7. The CDR3 covers 15 residues. CDR3 coding DNA: TGCGCCAGCAGTGAGCACAGGGGGGTTCGGCAGCCCCAGCATTTT. Protein product: CASSEHRGVRQPQHF.

This chain joins TRBV3-1 (or the pseudogene TRBV3-2) and TRBJ1-2; tentative D call: TRBD1 (6 bases). The CDR3 length is 14 residues. The germline V and J ends were trimmed by 3 bases and 4 bases, with 12 bases remaining between them. Germline V lookup: CDR1 LGHDT, CDR2 YNNKEL (reference sequence). CDR3 residues: CASSHTRTAYGYTF. The CDR3 DNA sequence: TGTGCCAGCAGCCACACCCGGACAGCCTATGGCTACACCTTC.

The chain couples TRBV9 to TRBJ2-1; tentatively, D is TRBD1 (6 bases). Trimming left V 3 bases short and J 8 bases short, with 15 bases between. Germline CDR1 reads SGDLS; CDR2 reads YYNGEE. The CDR3 contains 14 residues. The CDR3 coding sequence is TGTGCCAGCAGCGCGGGGACACATGAGTATGAGCAGTTCTTC. It is translated as CASSAGTHEYEQFF.

The chain has TRBV5-1 and TRBJ1-1; 8 bases fit TRBD1. This CDR3 comprises 17 residues. Germline CDR1 reads SGHRS; CDR2 reads YFSETQ. With 2 bases clipped from V and 4 bases from J, the junction kept 13 bases outside the gene matches. Here the CDR3 DNA reads TGCGCCAGCAGCTTACGGGACAGGCTTAACGGAGCCACTGAAGCTTTCTTT. This translates into CASSLRDRLNGATEAFF.

The V call is TRBV6-5, the J call TRBJ1-2; D remains ambiguous. The germline V gene encodes CDR1 MNHEY and CDR2 SVGAGI. Trimming took 3 bases from V and 0 from J, leaving 11 bases between them. This CDR3 comprises 15 residues. This CDR3 is CASSYNEIANYGYTF. The CDR3 nucleotides are TGTGCCAGCAGTTATAATGAGATCGCTAACTATGGCTACACCTTC.

This clone was counted a single time. This sequence joins TRBV14 and TRBJ2-5; 8 nucleotides line up with TRBD1. Germline CDR1 and CDR2: SGHDN and FVKESK. This CDR3 region has 15 residues. V was clipped by 1 base and J by 4 bases; unmatched bases: 5. CDR3: CASSQALTGVETQYF. CDR3 DNA: TGTGCCAGCAGCCAAGCGTTGACAGGGGTAGAGACCCAGTACTTC.

This chain connects TRBV9 to TRBJ2-2; 8 positions match TRBD2. CDR3 length equals 17 residues. J was trimmed by 2 bases and V by 4 bases; bases with no gene match: 10. From germline, CDR1 is SGDLS and CDR2 YYNGEE. The CDR3 DNA is TGTGCCAGCAGCACTAGCCGGGCGGGGGGTAACACCGGGGAGCTGTTTTTT. This translates into CASSTSRAGGNTGELFF.

The chain couples TRBV29-1 to TRBJ1-5, with 7 bases lining up with TRBD1. This CDR3 is 15 amino acids long. CDR1 is SQVTM, CDR2 ANQGSEA, per germline. V lost 0 bases to trimming and J lost 1 base; unmatched junction nucleotides: 3. CDR3 sequence reads: CSVEDRGKSNQPQHF. As DNA, the CDR3 is TGCAGCGTTGAAGACAGGGGGAAGAGCAATCAGCCCCAGCATTTT.

In its sample, this clone was seen once. The V call is TRBV6-5, the J call TRBJ2-7, with a weak D call TRBD1 (6 bases). The V gene's germline CDR1 is MNHEY and CDR2 SVGAGI. The CDR3 contains 13 residues. The V end lost 8 bases, the J end lost 3 bases, and 14 bases lay between the germline ends. The chain's CDR3 is CASSQGSLYEQYF. The CDR3 bases are TGTGCCAGCTCTCAGGGGTCCCTCTACGAGCAGTACTTC.

The chain joins TRBV5-1 to TRBJ1-6; D not certain. Germline V gene data show CDR1 as SGHRS and CDR2 as YFSETQ. Trimming left V 3 bases short and J 6 bases short, with 13 bases between. The CDR3 spans 15 residues. CDR3 loop: CASSSENSFNSPLHF. The CDR3 DNA sequence: TGCGCCAGCAGCTCCGAGAACAGTTTTAATTCACCCCTCCACTTT.

The chain employs TRBV7-3 and TRBJ2-3; 10 bases line up with TRBD2. The germline V gene encodes CDR1 SGHTA and CDR2 FQGTGA. Losses at the gene ends were 1 base for V and 4 bases for J; bases not matched to a gene: 8. The CDR3 consists of 17 residues. The CDR3 DNA is TGTGCCAGCAGCTTAAGTGGTAGCGGGGGGAACGCAGATACGCAGTATTTT. It encodes CASSLSGSGGNADTQYF.

The rearrangement links TRBV6-5 to TRBJ1-2, with D tentatively TRBD1 (5 bases). This CDR3 contains 13 residues. The germline V gene encodes CDR1 MNHEY and CDR2 SVGAGI. Trimming left V 5 bases short and J 11 bases short, with 18 bases between. The CDR3 region has the DNA TGTGCCAGCAGTCTTGACAGACCTGGAGCGTACACCTTC. Its protein product is CASSLDRPGAYTF.